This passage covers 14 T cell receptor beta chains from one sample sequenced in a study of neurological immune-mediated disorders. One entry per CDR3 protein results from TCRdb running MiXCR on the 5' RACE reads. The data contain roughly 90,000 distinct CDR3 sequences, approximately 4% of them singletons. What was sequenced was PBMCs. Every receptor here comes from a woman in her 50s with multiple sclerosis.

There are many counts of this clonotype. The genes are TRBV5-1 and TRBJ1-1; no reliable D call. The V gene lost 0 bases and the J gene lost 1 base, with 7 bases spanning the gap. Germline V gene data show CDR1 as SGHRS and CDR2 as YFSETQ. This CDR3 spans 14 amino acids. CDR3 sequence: CASSLALQNTEAFF. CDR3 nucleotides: TGCGCCAGCAGCTTGGCGTTGCAGAACACTGAAGCTTTCTTT.

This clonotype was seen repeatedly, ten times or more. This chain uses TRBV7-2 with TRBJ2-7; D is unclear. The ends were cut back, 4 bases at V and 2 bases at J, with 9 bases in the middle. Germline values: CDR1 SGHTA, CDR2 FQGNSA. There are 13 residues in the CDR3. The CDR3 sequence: CASSSRVPYEQYF. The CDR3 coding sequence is TGTGCCAGCAGCTCCCGGGTACCCTACGAGCAGTACTTC.

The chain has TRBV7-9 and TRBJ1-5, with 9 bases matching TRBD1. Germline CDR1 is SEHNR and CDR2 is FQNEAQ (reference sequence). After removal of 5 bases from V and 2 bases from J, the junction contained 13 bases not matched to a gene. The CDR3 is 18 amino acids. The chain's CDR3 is CASSDRGLILSCNQPQHF. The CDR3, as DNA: TGTGCCAGCAGCGACAGGGGGTTAATCCTTAGTTGCAATCAGCCCCAGCATTTT.

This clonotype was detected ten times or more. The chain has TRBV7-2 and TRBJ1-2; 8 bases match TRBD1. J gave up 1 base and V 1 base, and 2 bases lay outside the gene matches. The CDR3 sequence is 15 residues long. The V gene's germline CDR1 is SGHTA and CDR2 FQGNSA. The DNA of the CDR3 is TGTGCCAGCAGCTTAGGGACAGGGAGTAACTATGGCTACACCTTC. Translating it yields CASSLGTGSNYGYTF.

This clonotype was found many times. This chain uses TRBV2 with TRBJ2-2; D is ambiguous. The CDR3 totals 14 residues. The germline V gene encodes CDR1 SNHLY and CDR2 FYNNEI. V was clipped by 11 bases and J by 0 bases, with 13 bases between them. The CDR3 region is CACSSAPNTGELFF. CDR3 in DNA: TGTGCCTGCTCCTCTGCTCCGAACACCGGGGAGCTGTTTTTT.

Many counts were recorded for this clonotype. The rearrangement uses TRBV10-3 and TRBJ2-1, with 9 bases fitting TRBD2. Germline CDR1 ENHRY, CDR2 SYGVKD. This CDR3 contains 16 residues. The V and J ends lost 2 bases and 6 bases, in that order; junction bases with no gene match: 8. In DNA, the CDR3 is TGTGCCATCAGTGAGAGAGGGGGACTAGCTTCCAATGAGCAGTTCTTC. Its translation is CAISERGGLASNEQFF.

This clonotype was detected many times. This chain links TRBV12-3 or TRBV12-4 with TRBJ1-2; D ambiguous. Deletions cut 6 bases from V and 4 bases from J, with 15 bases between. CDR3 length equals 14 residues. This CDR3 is CASSLPPSSYGYTF. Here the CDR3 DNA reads TGTGCCAGCAGCTTACCGCCCTCGAGCTATGGCTACACCTTC.

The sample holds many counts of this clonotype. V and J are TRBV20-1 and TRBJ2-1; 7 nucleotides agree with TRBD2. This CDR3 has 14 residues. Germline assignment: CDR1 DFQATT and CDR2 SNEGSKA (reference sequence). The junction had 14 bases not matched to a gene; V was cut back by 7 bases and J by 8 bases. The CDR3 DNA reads TGCAGTGGGCTCTTTGCGGGGGAAGGGGATGAGCAGTTCTTC. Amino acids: CSGLFAGEGDEQFF.

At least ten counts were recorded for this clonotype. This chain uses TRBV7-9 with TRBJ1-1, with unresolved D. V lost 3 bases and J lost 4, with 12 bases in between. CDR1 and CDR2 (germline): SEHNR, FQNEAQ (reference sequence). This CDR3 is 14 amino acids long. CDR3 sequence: CASSFGGRSTEAFF. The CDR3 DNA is TGTGCCAGCAGCTTCGGAGGCAGGAGCACTGAAGCTTTCTTT.

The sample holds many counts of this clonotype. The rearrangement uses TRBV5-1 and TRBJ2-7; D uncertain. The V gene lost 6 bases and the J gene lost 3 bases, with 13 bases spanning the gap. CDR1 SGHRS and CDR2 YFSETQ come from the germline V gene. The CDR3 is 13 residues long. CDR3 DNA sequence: TGCGCCAGCACACGGCAGGACGACTACGAGCAGTACTTC. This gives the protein CASTRQDDYEQYF.

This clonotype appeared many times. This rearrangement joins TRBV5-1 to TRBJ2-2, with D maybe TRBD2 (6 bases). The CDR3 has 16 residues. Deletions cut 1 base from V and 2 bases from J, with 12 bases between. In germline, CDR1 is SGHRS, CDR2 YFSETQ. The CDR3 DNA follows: TGCGCCAGCAGCTTGTATCCTAGCGTTAACACCGGGGAGCTGTTTTTT. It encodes CASSLYPSVNTGELFF.

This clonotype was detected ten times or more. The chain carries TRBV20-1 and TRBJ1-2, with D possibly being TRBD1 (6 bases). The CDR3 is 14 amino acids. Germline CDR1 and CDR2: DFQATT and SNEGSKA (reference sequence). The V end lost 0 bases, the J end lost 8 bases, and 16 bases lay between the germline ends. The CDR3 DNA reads TGCAGTGCTAGAGATCAAGAGGCAGGGGACGGCTACACCTTC. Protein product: CSARDQEAGDGYTF.

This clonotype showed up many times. This CDR3 is CASSLVPGSGYTF. The CDR3 DNA reads as TGTGCCAGCAGCTTAGTACCAGGGTCTGGCTACACCTTC. J is TRBJ1-2 and V is TRBV7-9, with D tentatively TRBD1 (5 bases). Germline V gene data show CDR1 as SEHNR and CDR2 as FQNEAQ (reference sequence). Between the trimmed V and J ends, which lost 1 base and 7 bases, there was a span of 10 bases. The CDR3 extends over 13 amino acids.

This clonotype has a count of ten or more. The CDR3 loop is CASSFGMLIDEQFF. CDR3 in DNA: TGTGCCAGCAGTTTCGGGATGCTAATCGATGAGCAGTTCTTC. J is TRBJ2-1 and V is TRBV12-3 or TRBV12-4; weak D call: TRBD2 (5 bases). The CDR3 sequence is 14 residues long. Trimming left V 3 bases short and J 8 bases short, with 14 bases between.